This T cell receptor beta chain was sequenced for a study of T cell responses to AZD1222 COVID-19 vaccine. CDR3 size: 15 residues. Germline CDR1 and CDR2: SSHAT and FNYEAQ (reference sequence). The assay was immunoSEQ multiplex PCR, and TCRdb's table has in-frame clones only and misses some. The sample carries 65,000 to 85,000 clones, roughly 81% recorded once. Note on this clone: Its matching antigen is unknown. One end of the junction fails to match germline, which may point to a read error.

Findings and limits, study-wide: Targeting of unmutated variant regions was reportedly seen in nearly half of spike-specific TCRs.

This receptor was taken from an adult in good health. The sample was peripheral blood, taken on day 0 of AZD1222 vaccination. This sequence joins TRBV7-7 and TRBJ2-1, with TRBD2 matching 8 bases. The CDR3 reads CASSLGTSLYNEQFF. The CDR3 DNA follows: TGTGCTAGCAGCTTAGGGACTAGTCTGTACAATGAGCAGTTCTTC. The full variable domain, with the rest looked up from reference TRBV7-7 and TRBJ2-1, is GAGVSQSPRYKVTKRGQDVTLRCDPISSHATLYWYQQALGQGPEFLTYFNYEAQPDKSGLPSDRFSAERPEGSISTLTIQRTEQRDSAMYRCASSLGTSLYNEQFFGPGTRLTVL.